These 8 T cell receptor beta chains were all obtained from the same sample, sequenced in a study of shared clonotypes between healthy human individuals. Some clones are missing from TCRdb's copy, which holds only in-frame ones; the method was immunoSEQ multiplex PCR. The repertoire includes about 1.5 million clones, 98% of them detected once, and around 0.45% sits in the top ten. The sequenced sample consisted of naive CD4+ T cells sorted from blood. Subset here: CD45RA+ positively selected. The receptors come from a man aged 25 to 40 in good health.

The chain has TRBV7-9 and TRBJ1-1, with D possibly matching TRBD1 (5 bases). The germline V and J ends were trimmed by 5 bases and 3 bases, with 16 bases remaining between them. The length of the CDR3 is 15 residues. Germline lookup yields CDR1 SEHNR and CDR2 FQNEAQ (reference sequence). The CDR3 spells CASSGRQNIDTEAFF. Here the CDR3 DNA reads TGTGCCAGCAGCGGAAGACAGAATATTGACACTGAAGCTTTCTTT.

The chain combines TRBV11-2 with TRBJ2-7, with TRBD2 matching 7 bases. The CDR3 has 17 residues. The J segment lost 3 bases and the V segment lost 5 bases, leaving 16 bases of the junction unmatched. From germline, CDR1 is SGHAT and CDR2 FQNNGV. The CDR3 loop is CASSPTVGRWGYYEQYF. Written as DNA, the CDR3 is TGTGCCAGCAGCCCGACTGTCGGGAGGTGGGGGTACTACGAGCAGTACTTC.

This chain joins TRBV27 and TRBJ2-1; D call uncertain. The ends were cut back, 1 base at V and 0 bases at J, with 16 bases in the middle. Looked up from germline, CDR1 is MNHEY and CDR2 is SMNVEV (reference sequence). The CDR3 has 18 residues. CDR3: CASSLFSIGVSSYNEQFF. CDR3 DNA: TGTGCCAGCAGTTTATTTTCCATAGGCGTGAGCTCCTACAATGAGCAGTTCTTC.

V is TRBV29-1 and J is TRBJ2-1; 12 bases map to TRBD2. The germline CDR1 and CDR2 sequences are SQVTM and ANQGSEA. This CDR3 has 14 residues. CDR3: CRTSGLAGNNEQFF. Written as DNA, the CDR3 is TGCAGGACATCCGGACTAGCGGGAAACAATGAGCAGTTCTTC.

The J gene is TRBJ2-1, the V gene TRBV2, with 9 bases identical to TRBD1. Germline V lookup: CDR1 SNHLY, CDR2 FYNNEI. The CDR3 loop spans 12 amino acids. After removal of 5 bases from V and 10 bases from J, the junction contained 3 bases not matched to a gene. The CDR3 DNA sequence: TGTGCCAGCAGTCCACAGGGGGCGGAGCAGTTCTTC. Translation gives CASSPQGAEQFF.

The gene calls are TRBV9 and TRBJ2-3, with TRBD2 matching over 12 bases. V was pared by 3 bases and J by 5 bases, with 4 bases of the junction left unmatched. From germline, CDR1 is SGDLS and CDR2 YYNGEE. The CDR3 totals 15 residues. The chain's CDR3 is CASSGLAGAIDTQYF. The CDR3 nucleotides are TGTGCCAGCAGCGGACTAGCGGGAGCAATAGATACGCAGTATTTT.

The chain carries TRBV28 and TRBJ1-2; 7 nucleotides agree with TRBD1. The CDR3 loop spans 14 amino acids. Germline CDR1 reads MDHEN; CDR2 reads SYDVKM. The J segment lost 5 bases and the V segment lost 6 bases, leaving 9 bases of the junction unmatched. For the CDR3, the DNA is TGTGCCAGCAGCCGAGGACAGGTTAAGTATGGCTACACCTTC. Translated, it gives CASSRGQVKYGYTF.

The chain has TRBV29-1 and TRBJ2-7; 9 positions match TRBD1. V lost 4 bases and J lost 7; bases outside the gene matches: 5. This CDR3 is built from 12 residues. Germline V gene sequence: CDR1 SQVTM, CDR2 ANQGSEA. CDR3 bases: TGCAGCGTTGGGGGACAGGGACTGGAGCAGTACTTC. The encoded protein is CSVGGQGLEQYF.